The clone carrying this TCR beta chain was recorded at least ten times. TCRdb re-analysed the reads in MiXCR, keeping a single row per CDR3 protein. The sample holds 200,000 to 300,000 distinct CDR3 sequences, less than 35% seen once. These data come from a study of kidney transplant recipient with SARS-CoV-2 infection. The CDR3 sequence is 17 residues long. V was pared by 5 bases and J by 4 bases, with 23 bases between. CDR1 and CDR2 (germline): MNHGY, SVAAGI. The sequencing here drew on a blood sample, taken at baseline and on day 111 from a kidney transplant recipient. The sequence came from a young adult male patient who had COVID-19 and was a kidney transplant recipient. These T cells may partly come from the graft donor. V gene TRBV6-9 combines with J gene TRBJ1-2; D remains unclear. This CDR3 is CASSHELPYGKTYGYTF. The CDR3 nucleotides are TGTGCCAGCAGTCATGAATTGCCTTACGGAAAGACCTATGGCTACACCTTC.